The 8 T cell receptor beta chains reported below all come from one sample, sequenced in a study of cytomegalovirus exposure and HLA in healthy donors. It was with 60 Vbeta and 13 Jbeta primers that the PCR ran. Sequencing was performed with immunoSEQ multiplex PCR; in TCRdb, only in-frame clones are kept and a portion is missing. The sample has 90,000 to 130,000 clones, approximately 83% seen once; the top ten hold approximately 2%. The specimen was PBMCs. The receptors come from a man aged 40-50 years in good health and CMV-seronegative.

The rearrangement links TRBV4-3 to TRBJ1-4; 8 bases are a match to TRBD1. With 0 bases clipped from V and 5 bases from J, the junction kept 8 bases outside the gene matches. CDR3 size: 17 residues. Germline-derived CDR1 and CDR2 are LGHNA and YSLEER. In DNA form, the CDR3 reads TGCGCCAGCAGCCAAGATATAACCAGGGGGCTAAATGAAAAACTGTTTTTT. Encoded protein: CASSQDITRGLNEKLFF.

The rearrangement uses TRBV6-1 and TRBJ2-7; D is ambiguous. Germline assignment: CDR1 MNHNS and CDR2 SASEGT. The CDR3 is 12 amino acids. The germline V and J ends were trimmed by 6 bases and 4 bases, with 10 bases remaining between them. This CDR3 reads CASSYAPYEQYF. Here the CDR3 DNA reads TGTGCCAGCAGCTATGCACCTTACGAGCAGTACTTC.

The chain recombines TRBV9 with TRBJ2-7, with 10 bases identical to TRBD1. Germline lookup yields CDR1 SGDLS and CDR2 YYNGEE. The V segment lost 3 bases and the J segment 6 bases; nucleotides outside the gene matches: 3. The CDR3 sequence is 13 residues long. CDR3 sequence: CASSDGTGVEQYF. CDR3 bases: TGTGCCAGCAGCGATGGGACAGGGGTCGAGCAGTACTTC.

The rearrangement uses TRBV5-4 and TRBJ1-4, with TRBD1 identical over 7 bases. CDR1 is SGHNT and CDR2 is YYREEE in the germline V gene (reference sequence). The CDR3 sequence is 15 residues long. V gave up 4 bases and J gave up 3 bases; unmatched junction bases: 6. CDR3 coding DNA: TGTGCCAGCAGCGCCAACAGGGGCGCTAATGAAAAACTGTTTTTT. Its protein is CASSANRGANEKLFF.

The chain carries TRBV28 and TRBJ1-2; D not certain. Germline assignment: CDR1 MDHEN and CDR2 SYDVKM. The V gene lost 6 bases and the J gene lost 8 bases, with 13 bases spanning the gap. The CDR3 covers 12 residues. This CDR3 is CASSPPGGGYTF. The CDR3 DNA reads as TGTGCCAGCAGCCCACCAGGTGGGGGCTACACCTTC.

This chain uses TRBV6-5 with TRBJ1-3, with D unresolved. Trimming removed 6 bases from V and 0 bases from J, with 6 bases in between. Germline V gene sequence: CDR1 MNHEY, CDR2 SVGAGI. CDR3 length: 13 amino acids. CDR3 region: CASRPVSGNTIYF. CDR3 nucleotides: TGTGCCAGCAGACCGGTCTCTGGAAACACCATATATTTT.

J is TRBJ2-1 and V is TRBV13; TRBD2 matches at 10 bases. The CDR3 sequence is 15 residues long. Trimming at V came to 5 bases and at J to 4 bases, leaving 5 bases not matched to a gene. The V gene's germline CDR1 is PRHDT and CDR2 FYEKMQ (reference sequence). DNA for the CDR3: TGTGCCAGCAGCGTACTAGCGGGGTCTTACAATGAGCAGTTCTTC. It translates to CASSVLAGSYNEQFF. Full variable domain (rest looked up from reference TRBV13 and TRBJ2-1): AAGVIQSPRHLIKEKRETATLKCYPIPRHDTVYWYQQGPGQDPQFLISFYEKMQSDKGSIPDRFSAQQFSDYHSELNMSSLELGDSALYFCASSVLAGSYNEQFFGPGTRLTVL.

The genes are TRBV7-9 and TRBJ2-1; 9 nucleotides align to TRBD2. V gave up 5 bases and J gave up 5 bases; unmatched junction bases: 7. This CDR3 has 15 amino acids. CDR1 and CDR2 from the germline V gene are SEHNR and FQNEAQ (reference sequence). Written as DNA, the CDR3 is TGTGCCAGCAGCCTAAGCGGGGGGTTTAACAATGAGCAGTTCTTC. This translates into CASSLSGGFNNEQFF.